This entry features one T cell receptor beta chain sequence. It has no known antigen specificity. Qualities for individual bases were not recorded, and no much larger clone is one base off. The CDR3 regions of human TCRbeta chains were analyzed by immunosequencing. In the source study's methods: TCRs in the repertoires were matched against a reference library of SARS-CoV-2-specific TCRs that had been generated with the MIRA antigen-specificity platform. Breadth was defined as the fraction of unique TCRs that were SARS-CoV-2-associated, and depth was defined as the fraction of total T cells that were SARS-CoV-2-associated. Using the MIRA data, each spike-specific TCR was assigned both to the spike region to which the TCR was reactive and to a CD4 or CD8 class. Log10-transformed breadth and depth values were compared by one-way ANOVA with Sidak's multiple comparisons tests. In TCRdb, the immuneACCESS table is reduced to in-frame sequences with V and J assigned. These tables do not hold every clone; where another copy was compared, an unresolved V gene accounts for under half, and the others remain unexplained. The V and J calls and the clone size are those of that table, but D and trimming were determined from the DNA. The sample table lists 100,000 to 150,000 clones, almost 85% of them with a count of one. The leading ten clones occupy more than 7.5% of the sample.

Explained via the paper, the time point label denotes: about 28 days (+/-7) after the second vaccine dose. According to the study, the label for this sample's treatment or condition signals: meningococcal conjugate vaccine given as trial control. The vaccinee samples were drawn from two UK trials, COV001 and COV002, one of which was a single-blind randomized controlled phase 2/3 trial testing AZD1222 (ChAdOx1 nCoV-19) in healthy adults. Trial participant PBMC samples were collected at day 0 and day 28 after the second dose for TCRbeta chain sequencing. This sample is drawn from a study of T cell responses to AZD1222 COVID-19 vaccine (dated by TCRdb to about 2021). Turning to the overall study: A total of over 230 trial participants underwent TCR sequencing, of whom approximately 200 had received two doses of AZD1222 and some 25 had received two doses of the MenACWY control vaccine. Trial participants were enrolled by age into subgroups of 18-55, 56-69 and 70-plus years, and about 150, 27 and 61 TCR-sequenced participants, respectively, were included in these subgroups. Study-level results and caveats: Because no samples from the day 14 peak response were available, repertoires could be characterized only after the peak T cell response. Conclusions about previously exposed vaccinees are limited because only 5 or 6 AZD1222 recipients were SARS-CoV-2 seropositive at baseline. In the small 56-69-year group, the increase in depth fell short of significance, most likely because of low power. The vaccine-associated CD4 TCRs covered the entire spike protein, and the dominant responses fell in regions 160-218 and 743-854. After two AZD1222 doses, both the breadth and the depth of spike-specific TCRs were significantly higher than at day 0 and than in MenACWY recipients. Reportedly, close to half of the unique spike-specific TCRs recognized epitopes lying outside the regions that are mutated in the B.1.351 and B.1.1.7 variants. Participants were mostly white British and included more females than males, and it was suggested by the authors that clonal diversity may have been underestimated.

This TCR derives from an adult who received the MenACWY meningococcal vaccine as a control. The sample was peripheral blood, taken 28 days after the second dose of the MenACWY control vaccine.

Here is the DNA: TGTGCCAGCAGCTTGCTATCCAACCAAGAGACCCAGTACTTC. Its protein is CASSLLSNQETQYF. This chain is built from TRBV5-6 and TRBJ2-5; the D gene is unclear. Taken from the germline V gene, the CDR1 and CDR2 loops are SGHDT and YYEEEE. V is clipped by 1 base and J by 0 bases, and the sequence between their germline boundaries is 7 bases long. Its CDR3 holds 14 amino acids, cysteine through phenylalanine. Only the CDR3 part of the read is kept: 42 bases, read in frame from the first base. Extended through the reference TRBV5-6 and TRBJ2-5 proteins, this CDR3 yields the full variable domain: DAGVTQSPTHLIKTRGQQVTLRCSPKSGHDTVSWYQQALGQGPQFIFQYYEEEERQRGNFPDRFSGHQFPNYSSELNVNALLLGDSALYLCASSLLSNQETQYFGPGTRLLVL.